The rows below give T cell receptor beta chains drawn from one sample of a study of blood T cell repertoires in COVID-19. Sequenced by immunoSEQ multiplex PCR; TCRdb stores in-frame clones only, minus some. The sample includes some 290,000 clones, roughly 90% seen only once; the top ten take 3.5% to 5%. Specimen: PBMCs or T cells enriched from blood (not recorded which). The receptor set was obtained from a woman in her twenties or thirties who had been exposed to COVID-19. The CDR3 runs from the conserved cysteine through the conserved F or W. D genes are given only for firm matches. Rows may omit the clone size; those that give it use once, few, many or a size class.

D gene: TRBD1; clone size: .; V gene: TRBV5-1; J gene: TRBJ2-7; CDR3 protein: CASSMRTGAYEQYF; CDR3 DNA: TGCGCCAGCAGCATGCGGACAGGGGCCTACGAGCAGTACTTC
D gene: .; clone size: .; V gene: TRBV5-4; J gene: TRBJ1-2; CDR3 protein: CASSSVGGSGYGYTF; CDR3 DNA: TGTGCCAGCAGCTCAGTAGGGGGATCAGGCTATGGCTACACCTTC
D gene: TRBD2; clone size: .; V gene: TRBV5-4; J gene: TRBJ2-1; CDR3 protein: CASSPRLAGAAREQFF; CDR3 DNA: TGTGCCAGCAGCCCCAGACTAGCGGGGGCCGCTCGTGAGCAGTTCTTC
D gene: .; clone size: .; V gene: TRBV5-6; J gene: TRBJ2-3; CDR3 protein: CASSLARRTDTQYF; CDR3 DNA: TGTGCCAGCAGCTTGGCCCGTAGAACAGATACGCAGTATTTT
D gene: TRBD1; clone size: .; V gene: TRBV6-5; J gene: TRBJ2-3; CDR3 protein: CASPAGTGGTDTQYF; CDR3 DNA: TGTGCCAGCCCTGCAGGGACAGGGGGAACAGATACGCAGTATTTT
D gene: .; clone size: .; V gene: TRBV19; J gene: TRBJ1-4; CDR3 protein: CASSISGDEKLFF; CDR3 DNA: TGTGCCAGTAGTATTTCCGGGGATGAAAAACTGTTTTTT
D gene: .; clone size: .; V gene: TRBV4-1; J gene: TRBJ1-6; CDR3 protein: CASSQGTAQDSPLHF; CDR3 DNA: TGCGCCAGCAGCCAAGGTACCGCCCAGGATTCACCCCTCCACTTT
D gene: TRBD1; clone size: .; V gene: TRBV10-3; J gene: TRBJ2-7; CDR3 protein: CAISLEQGPAYEQYF; CDR3 DNA: TGTGCCATCAGTCTTGAACAGGGGCCGGCCTACGAGCAGTACTTC
D gene: .; clone size: .; V gene: TRBV4-1; J gene: TRBJ2-3; CDR3 protein: CASSLGGADTDTQYF; CDR3 DNA: TGCGCCAGCAGCCTCGGAGGGGCTGACACAGATACGCAGTATTTT
D gene: TRBD1; clone size: .; V gene: TRBV27; J gene: TRBJ1-2; CDR3 protein: CASSLGQTFYGYTF; CDR3 DNA: TGTGCCAGCAGTTTGGGACAGACCTTTTATGGCTACACCTTC
D gene: TRBD1; clone size: once; V gene: TRBV2; J gene: TRBJ2-7; CDR3 protein: CASRIIRGSHEQYF; CDR3 DNA: TGTGCCAGCAGGATTATCAGGGGGTCCCACGAGCAGTACTTC
D gene: TRBD1; clone size: .; V gene: TRBV4-1; J gene: TRBJ2-7; CDR3 protein: CASSQVRQGVYEQYF; CDR3 DNA: TGCGCCAGCAGCCAAGTCCGACAGGGAGTCTACGAGCAGTACTTC
D gene: .; clone size: .; V gene: TRBV4-2; J gene: TRBJ1-5; CDR3 protein: CASSPSQVGNQPQHF; CDR3 DNA: TGTGCCAGCAGCCCAAGCCAGGTGGGCAATCAGCCCCAGCATTTT
D gene: TRBD1; clone size: .; V gene: TRBV5-4; J gene: TRBJ1-2; CDR3 protein: CASSLGTGVGYGYTF; CDR3 DNA: TGTGCCAGCAGCTTGGGGACAGGGGTTGGCTATGGCTACACCTTC
D gene: .; clone size: .; V gene: TRBV18; J gene: TRBJ1-1; CDR3 protein: CASSQRGEWDTEAFF; CDR3 DNA: TGTGCCAGCTCACAGCGGGGGGAATGGGACACTGAAGCTTTCTTT